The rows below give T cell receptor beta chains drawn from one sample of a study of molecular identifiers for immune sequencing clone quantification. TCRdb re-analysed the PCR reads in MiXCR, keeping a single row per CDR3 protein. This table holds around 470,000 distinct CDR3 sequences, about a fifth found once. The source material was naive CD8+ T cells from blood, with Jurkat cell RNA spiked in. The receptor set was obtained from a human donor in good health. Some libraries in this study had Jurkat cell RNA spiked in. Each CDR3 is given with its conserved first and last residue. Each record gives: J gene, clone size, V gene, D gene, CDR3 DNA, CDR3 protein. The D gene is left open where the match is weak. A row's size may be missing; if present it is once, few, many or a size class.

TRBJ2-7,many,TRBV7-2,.,TGTGCCAGCAGCCCAGACTTGAGCTCCTACGAGCAGTACTTC,CASSPDLSSYEQYF
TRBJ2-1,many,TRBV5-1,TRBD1,TGCGCCAGCAGCGGGACAGTTTACAATGAGCAGTTCTTC,CASSGTVYNEQFF
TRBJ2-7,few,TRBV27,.,TGTGCCAGCAGTTTTCTCGTTGGGAACCCCTACGAGCAGTACTTC,CASSFLVGNPYEQYF
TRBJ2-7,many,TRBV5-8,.,TGTGCCAGCAGCTTGGTAGGGACACTATCCTACGAGCAGTACTTC,CASSLVGTLSYEQYF
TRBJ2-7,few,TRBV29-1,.,TGCAGCATCAAAGGGGGGGAAACGTCCTACGAGCAGTACTTC,CSIKGGETSYEQYF
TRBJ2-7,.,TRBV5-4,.,TGTGCCAGCAGCTTGGGAGGGACCTACGAGCGGTACTTC,CASSLGGTYERYF
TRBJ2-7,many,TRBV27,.,TGTGCCAGCAGAGACGGTTACGAGCAGTACTTC,CASRDGYEQYF
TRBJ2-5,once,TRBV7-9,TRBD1,TGTGCCAGCAGCTTTCCGGGACAGAAAGAGACCCAGTACTTC,CASSFPGQKETQYF
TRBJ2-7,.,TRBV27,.,TGTGCCAGCAGTTTACCCGGACGCCACGAGCAGTACTTC,CASSLPGRHEQYF
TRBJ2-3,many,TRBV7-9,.,TGTGCCAGCAGCCCGAACGGCGGGAGCACAGATACGCAGTATTTT,CASSPNGGSTDTQYF
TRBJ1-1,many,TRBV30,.,TGTGCTCAAAGCCGCAGTTCCTTCACTGAAGCTTTCTTT,CAQSRSSFTEAFF
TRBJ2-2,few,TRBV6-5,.,TGTGCCAGCGGACCTACGAACACCGGGGAGCTGTTTTTT,CASGPTNTGELFF
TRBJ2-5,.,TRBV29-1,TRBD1,TGCAGCGCAAGCGGACAGGCGTTCCCGCAAGAGACCCAGTACTTC,CSASGQAFPQETQYF
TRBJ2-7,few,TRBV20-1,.,TGCAGTGCTAGACCTTGGGGGCAGAGAGCCTACGAGCAGTACTTC,CSARPWGQRAYEQYF
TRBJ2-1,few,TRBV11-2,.,TGTGCCAGCAGCTTAAATACGGGAGTATATTACAATGAGCAGTTCTTC,CASSLNTGVYYNEQFF
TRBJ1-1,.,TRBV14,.,TGTGCCAGCAGCCACTTGGGGGACACTGAAGCTTTCTTT,CASSHLGDTEAFF
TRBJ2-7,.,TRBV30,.,TGTGCCTGGAGTGACAACTCACACTCCGAGCAGTACTTC,CAWSDNSHSEQYF
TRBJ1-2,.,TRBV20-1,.,TGCAGTGCTAGAGATTTGCCGGGGGTCTATGGCCACACCTTC,CSARDLPGVYGHTF
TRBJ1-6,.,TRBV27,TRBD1,TGTGCCAGCAGTAGGGGACAGGGGTTGTCACCCCTCCACTTT,CASSRGQGLSPLHF
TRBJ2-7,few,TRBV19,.,TGTGCCAGTAGTCCAAGCTCTGGATACGAGCAGTACTTC,CASSPSSGYEQYF
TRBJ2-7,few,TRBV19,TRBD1,TGTGCCAGTAGTAGGGACAGGGCCAACGAGCAGTACTTC,CASSRDRANEQYF
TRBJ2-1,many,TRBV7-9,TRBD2,TGTGCCAGCAGCAATTCCGGGACTAGCGGCGTCTCGCTCTGGTTCTTC,CASSNSGTSGVSLWFF
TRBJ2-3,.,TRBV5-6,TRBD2,TGTGCCAGCAGCTTGACTAGCGGGAAAGGCACAGATACGCAGTATTTT,CASSLTSGKGTDTQYF
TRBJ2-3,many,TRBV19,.,TGTGCCAGTAGTATAGCAACCGTTAGAGATACGCAGTATTTT,CASSIATVRDTQYF
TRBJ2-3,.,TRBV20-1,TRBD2,TGCAGTGCTAGAACTAGCGGGGGGGCCTGGTGGACAGATACGCAGTATTTT,CSARTSGGAWWTDTQYF
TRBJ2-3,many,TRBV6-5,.,TGTGCCAGCAGTTACATCCGTTCTAGCACAGATACGCAGTATTTT,CASSYIRSSTDTQYF
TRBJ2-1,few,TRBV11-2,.,TGTGCCAGCAGCTTAGGAAAGACAGGAGAGCAGTTCTTC,CASSLGKTGEQFF
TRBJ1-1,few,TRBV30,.,TGTGCCTGGAGTGTTGGCCCCAACACTGAAGCTTTCTTT,CAWSVGPNTEAFF
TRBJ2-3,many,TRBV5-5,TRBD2,TGTGCCAGCAGCTCGGGACTAGGGCCCTCAGATACGCAGTATTTT,CASSSGLGPSDTQYF
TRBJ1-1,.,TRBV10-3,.,TGTGCCATTTCCCGTGGACCCGGCACTGAAGCTTTCTTT,CAISRGPGTEAFF
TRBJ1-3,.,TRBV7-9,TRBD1,TGTGCCAGCAGCTCGGGACAGGGGGCTGGAAACACCATATATTTT,CASSSGQGAGNTIYF
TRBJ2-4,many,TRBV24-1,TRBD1,TGTGCCACCAGTGAACCTAGGACAGGGAAGACCAAAAACATTCAGTACTTC,CATSEPRTGKTKNIQYF
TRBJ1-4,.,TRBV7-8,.,TGTGCCAGCAGCCCAGTTTGGGGGGCGATGGGCGAAAAACTGTTTTTT,CASSPVWGAMGEKLFF
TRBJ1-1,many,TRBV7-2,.,TGTGCCAGCAGGGAACTTATGAACACTGAAGCTTTCTTT,CASRELMNTEAFF
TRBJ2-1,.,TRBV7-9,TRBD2,TGTGCCAGCAGCCCTGCAGGCGGGGGGCCTAATGAGCAGTTCTTC,CASSPAGGGPNEQFF
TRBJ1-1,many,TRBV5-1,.,TGCGCCAGCAGCTTGGCAACCGGGAACACTGAAGCTTTCTTT,CASSLATGNTEAFF
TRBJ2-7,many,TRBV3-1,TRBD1,TGTGCCAGCAGCTTCTCGACAGGGTCGTACGAGCAGTACTTC,CASSFSTGSYEQYF
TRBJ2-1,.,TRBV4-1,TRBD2,TGCGCCAGCAGCCCCAGTTCAGGTCTTGAGCGGGGGGACTACAATGAGCAGTTCTTC,CASSPSSGLERGDYNEQFF
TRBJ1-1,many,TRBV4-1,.,TGCGCCAGCAGCCATGTACAGGGATTTGAAGCTTTCTTT,CASSHVQGFEAFF
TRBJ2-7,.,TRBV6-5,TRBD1,TGTGCCAGCAGCGTGACAGGGAAGTCCTACGAGCAGTACTTC,CASSVTGKSYEQYF
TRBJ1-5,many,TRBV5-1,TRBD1,TGCGCCAGCAGCGGGCAGGGGGCGAACAATCAGCCCCAGCATTTT,CASSGQGANNQPQHF
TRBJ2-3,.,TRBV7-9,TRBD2,TGTGCCAGCAGCCTGCTAGCGGGAGGGCCGAGAGATACGCAGTATTTT,CASSLLAGGPRDTQYF
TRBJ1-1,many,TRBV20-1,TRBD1,TGCAGTGCCAGGGGGGTTACCACTGAAGCTTTCTTT,CSARGVTTEAFF
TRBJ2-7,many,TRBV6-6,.,TGTGCCAGCAGTTACGTGGGGGCTGGCGAGCAGTACTTC,CASSYVGAGEQYF
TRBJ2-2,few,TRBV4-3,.,TGCGCCAGCAGCCAAGATCGTTATGGCGGACAACGGACCGGGGAGCTGTTTTTT,CASSQDRYGGQRTGELFF